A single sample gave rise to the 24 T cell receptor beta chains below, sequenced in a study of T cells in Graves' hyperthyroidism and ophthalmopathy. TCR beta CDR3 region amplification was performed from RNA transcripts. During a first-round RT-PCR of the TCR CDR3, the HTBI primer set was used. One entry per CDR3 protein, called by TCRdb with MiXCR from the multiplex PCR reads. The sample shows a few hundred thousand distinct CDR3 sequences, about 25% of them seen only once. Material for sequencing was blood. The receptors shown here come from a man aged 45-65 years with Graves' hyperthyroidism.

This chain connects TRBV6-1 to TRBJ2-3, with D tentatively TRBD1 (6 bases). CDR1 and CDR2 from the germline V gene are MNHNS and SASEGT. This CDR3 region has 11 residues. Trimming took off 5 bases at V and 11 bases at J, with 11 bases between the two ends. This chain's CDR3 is CASSQGTLQYF. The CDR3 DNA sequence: TGTGCCAGCAGTCAAGGGACATTGCAGTATTTT.

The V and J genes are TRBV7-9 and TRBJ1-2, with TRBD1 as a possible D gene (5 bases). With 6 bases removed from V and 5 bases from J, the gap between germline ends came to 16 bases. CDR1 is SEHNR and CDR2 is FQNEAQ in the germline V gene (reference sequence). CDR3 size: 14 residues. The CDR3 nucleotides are TGTGCCAGCAGGGGGACGGGGGATAGTTATGGCTACACCTTC. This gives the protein CASRGTGDSYGYTF. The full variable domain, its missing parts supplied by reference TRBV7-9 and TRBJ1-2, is DTGVSQNPRHKITKRGQNVTFRCDPISEHNRLYWYRQTLGQGPEFLTYFQNEAQLEKSRLLSDRFSAERPKGSFSTLEIQRTEQGDSAMYLCASRGTGDSYGYTFGSGTRLTVV.

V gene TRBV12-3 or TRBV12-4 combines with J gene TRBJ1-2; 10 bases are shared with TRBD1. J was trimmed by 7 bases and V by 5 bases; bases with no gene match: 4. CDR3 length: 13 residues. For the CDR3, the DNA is TGTGCCAGCAGTCCCCGGACAGGGGGTGGCTACACCTTC. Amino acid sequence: CASSPRTGGGYTF.

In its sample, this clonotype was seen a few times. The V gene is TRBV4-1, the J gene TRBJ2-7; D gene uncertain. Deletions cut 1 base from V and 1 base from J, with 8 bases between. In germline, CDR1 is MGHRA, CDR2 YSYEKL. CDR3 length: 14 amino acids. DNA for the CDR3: TGCGCCAGCAGCCAAGTGCTAGATTCCTACGAGCAGTACTTC. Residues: CASSQVLDSYEQYF.

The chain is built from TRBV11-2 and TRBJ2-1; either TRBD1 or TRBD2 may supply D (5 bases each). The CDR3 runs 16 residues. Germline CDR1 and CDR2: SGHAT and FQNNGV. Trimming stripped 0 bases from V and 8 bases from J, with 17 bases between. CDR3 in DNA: TGTGCCAGCAGCTTAGAAGGGGACCGGTTTGGGGATGAGCAGTTCTTC. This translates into CASSLEGDRFGDEQFF. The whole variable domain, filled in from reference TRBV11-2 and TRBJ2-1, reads EAGVAQSPRYKIIEKRQSVAFWCNPISGHATLYWYQQILGQGPKLLIQFQNNGVVDDSQLPKDRFSAERLKGVDSTLKIQPAKLEDSAVYLCASSLEGDRFGDEQFFGPGTRLTVL.

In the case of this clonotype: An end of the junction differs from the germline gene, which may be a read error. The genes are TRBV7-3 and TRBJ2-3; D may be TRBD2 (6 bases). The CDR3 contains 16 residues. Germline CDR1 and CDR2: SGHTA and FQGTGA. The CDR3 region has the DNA TGCGCCAGCAGCCAAGGCCCCGCGGGGTGGGGAGATACGCAGTATTTT. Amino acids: CASSQGPAGWGDTQYF.

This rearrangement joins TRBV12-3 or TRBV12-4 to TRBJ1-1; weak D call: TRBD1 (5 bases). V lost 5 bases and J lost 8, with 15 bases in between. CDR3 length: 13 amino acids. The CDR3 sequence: CASSQTGTGEAFF. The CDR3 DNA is TGTGCCAGCAGTCAAACCGGGACTGGGGAAGCTTTCTTT.

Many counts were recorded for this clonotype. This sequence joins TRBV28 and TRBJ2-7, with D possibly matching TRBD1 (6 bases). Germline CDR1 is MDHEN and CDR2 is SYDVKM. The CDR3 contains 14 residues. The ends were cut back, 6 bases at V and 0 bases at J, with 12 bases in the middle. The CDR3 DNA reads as TGTGCCAGCAGACAAAGACAGGTCTCCTACGAGCAGTACTTC. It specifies CASRQRQVSYEQYF.

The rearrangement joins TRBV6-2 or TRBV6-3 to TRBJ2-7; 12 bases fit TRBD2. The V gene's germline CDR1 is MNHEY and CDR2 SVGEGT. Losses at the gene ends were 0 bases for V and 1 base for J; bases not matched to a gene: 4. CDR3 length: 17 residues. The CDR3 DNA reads TGTGCCAGCAGTTACTCAACTAGCGGGAGGATATCCTACGAGCAGTACTTC. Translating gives CASSYSTSGRISYEQYF.

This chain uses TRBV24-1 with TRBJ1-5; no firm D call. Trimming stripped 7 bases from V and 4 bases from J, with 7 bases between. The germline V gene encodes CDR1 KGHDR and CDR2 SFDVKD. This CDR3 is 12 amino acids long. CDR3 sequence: CATSRLNQPQHF. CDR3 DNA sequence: TGTGCCACCAGCCGCCTTAATCAGCCCCAGCATTTT.

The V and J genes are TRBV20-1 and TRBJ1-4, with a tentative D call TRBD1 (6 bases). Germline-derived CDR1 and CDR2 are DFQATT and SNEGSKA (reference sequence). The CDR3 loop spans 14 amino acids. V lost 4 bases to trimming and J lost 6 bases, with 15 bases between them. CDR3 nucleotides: TGCAGTGCTACAACAGGGTCAGGGGATGAAAAACTGTTTTTT. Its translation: CSATTGSGDEKLFF.

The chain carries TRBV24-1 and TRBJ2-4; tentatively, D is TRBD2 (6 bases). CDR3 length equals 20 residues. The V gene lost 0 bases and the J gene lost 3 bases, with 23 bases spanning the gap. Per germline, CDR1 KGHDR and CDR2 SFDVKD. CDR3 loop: CATSDLECGLREKSKNIQYF. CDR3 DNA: TGTGCCACCAGTGATTTGGAATGCGGTTTACGGGAGAAGAGCAAAAACATTCAGTACTTC.

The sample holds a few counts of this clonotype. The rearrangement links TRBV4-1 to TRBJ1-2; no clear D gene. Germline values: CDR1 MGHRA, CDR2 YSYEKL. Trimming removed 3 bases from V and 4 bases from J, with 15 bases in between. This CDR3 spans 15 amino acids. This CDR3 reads CASSQVDGQIYGYTF. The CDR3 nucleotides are TGCGCCAGCAGCCAGGTGGACGGTCAAATCTATGGCTACACCTTC.

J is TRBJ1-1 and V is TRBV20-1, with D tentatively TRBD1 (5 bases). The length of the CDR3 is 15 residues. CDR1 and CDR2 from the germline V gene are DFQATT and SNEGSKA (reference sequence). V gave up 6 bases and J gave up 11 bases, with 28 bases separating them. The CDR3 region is CSAYPLGRQEGMAFF. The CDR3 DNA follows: TGCAGTGCATACCCGCTGGGACGCCAAGAGGGGATGGCTTTCTTT.

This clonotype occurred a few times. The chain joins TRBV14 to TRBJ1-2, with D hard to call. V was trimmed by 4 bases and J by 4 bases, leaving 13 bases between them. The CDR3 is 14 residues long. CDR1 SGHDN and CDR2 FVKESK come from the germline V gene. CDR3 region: CASSPLLNLYGYTF. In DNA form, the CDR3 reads TGTGCCAGCAGCCCTCTTTTGAACCTCTATGGCTACACCTTC.

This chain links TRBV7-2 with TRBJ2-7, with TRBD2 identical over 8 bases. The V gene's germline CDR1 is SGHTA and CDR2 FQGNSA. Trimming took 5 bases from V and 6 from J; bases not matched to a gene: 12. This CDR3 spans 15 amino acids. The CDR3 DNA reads TGTGCCAGCAGCCCCCCAGCAGCGGGAGCGGGCGAGCAGTACTTC. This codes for CASSPPAAGAGEQYF.

The CDR3 bases are TGTGCCAGCAGCAAGGGCCCGGCACGGGATCAGCCCCAGCATTTT. Protein: CASSKGPARDQPQHF. The chain carries TRBV2 and TRBJ1-5; D is ambiguous. Germline CDR1 reads SNHLY; CDR2 reads FYNNEI. The CDR3 runs 15 residues. V was shortened by 6 bases and J by 5 bases, with 17 bases between the two germline ends.

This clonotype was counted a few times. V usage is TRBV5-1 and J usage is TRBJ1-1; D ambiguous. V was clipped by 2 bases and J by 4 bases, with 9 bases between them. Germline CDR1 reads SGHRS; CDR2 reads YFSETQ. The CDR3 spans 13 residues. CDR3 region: CASSFREGTEAFF. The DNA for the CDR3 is TGCGCCAGCAGCTTTAGGGAAGGCACTGAAGCTTTCTTT. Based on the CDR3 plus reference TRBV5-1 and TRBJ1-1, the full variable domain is KAGVTQTPRYLIKTRGQQVTLSCSPISGHRSVSWYQQTPGQGLQFLFEYFSETQRNKGNFPGRFSGRQFSNSRSEMNVSTLELGDSALYLCASSFREGTEAFFGQGTRLTVV.

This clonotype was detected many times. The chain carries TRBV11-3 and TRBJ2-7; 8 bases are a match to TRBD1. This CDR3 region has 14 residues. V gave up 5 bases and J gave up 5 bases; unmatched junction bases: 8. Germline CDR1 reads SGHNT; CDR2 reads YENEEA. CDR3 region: CASSPRTGPNEQYF. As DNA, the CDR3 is TGTGCCAGCAGCCCCAGGACAGGGCCAAACGAGCAGTACTTC.

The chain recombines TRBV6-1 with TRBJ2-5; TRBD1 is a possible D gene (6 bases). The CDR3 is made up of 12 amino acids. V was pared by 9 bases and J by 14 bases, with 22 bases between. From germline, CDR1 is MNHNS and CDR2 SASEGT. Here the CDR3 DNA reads TGTGCCAGTAGCGAAGCGGACAGCAAGCCCTACTTC. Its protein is CASSEADSKPYF.

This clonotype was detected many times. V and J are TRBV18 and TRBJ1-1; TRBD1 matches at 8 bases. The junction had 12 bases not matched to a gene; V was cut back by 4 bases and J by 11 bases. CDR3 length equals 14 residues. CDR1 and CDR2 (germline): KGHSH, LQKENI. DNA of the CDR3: TGTGCCAGCTCACAGGACAGGGCAATTCCTGCGGCTTTCTTT. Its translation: CASSQDRAIPAAFF. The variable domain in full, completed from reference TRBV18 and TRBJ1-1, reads NAGVMQNPRHLVRRRGQEARLRCSPMKGHSHVYWYRQLPEEGLKFMVYLQKENIIDESGMPKERFSAEFPKEGPSILRIQQVVRGDSAAYFCASSQDRAIPAAFFGQGTRLTVV.

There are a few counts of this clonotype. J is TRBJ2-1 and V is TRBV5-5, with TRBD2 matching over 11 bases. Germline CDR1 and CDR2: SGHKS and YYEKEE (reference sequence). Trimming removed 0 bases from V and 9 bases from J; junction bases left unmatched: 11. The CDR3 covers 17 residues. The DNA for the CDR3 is TGTGCCAGCAGCTTGGGCCCCGGTAGCGGGAGGGCCGCTGAGCAGTTCTTC. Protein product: CASSLGPGSGRAAEQFF.

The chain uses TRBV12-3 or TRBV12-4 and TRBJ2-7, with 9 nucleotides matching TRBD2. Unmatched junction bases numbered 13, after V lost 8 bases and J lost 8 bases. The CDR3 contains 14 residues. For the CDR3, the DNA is TGTGCCAGCCGCGGGGGGGGTAGTGTGTACAAGCAGTACTTC. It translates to CASRGGGSVYKQYF.

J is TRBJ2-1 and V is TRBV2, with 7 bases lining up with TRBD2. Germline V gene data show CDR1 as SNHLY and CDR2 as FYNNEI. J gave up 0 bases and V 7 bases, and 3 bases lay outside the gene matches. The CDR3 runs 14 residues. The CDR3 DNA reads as TGTGCCAGCAATCTAGCGGTCTCCTACAATGAGCAGTTCTTC. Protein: CASNLAVSYNEQFF.